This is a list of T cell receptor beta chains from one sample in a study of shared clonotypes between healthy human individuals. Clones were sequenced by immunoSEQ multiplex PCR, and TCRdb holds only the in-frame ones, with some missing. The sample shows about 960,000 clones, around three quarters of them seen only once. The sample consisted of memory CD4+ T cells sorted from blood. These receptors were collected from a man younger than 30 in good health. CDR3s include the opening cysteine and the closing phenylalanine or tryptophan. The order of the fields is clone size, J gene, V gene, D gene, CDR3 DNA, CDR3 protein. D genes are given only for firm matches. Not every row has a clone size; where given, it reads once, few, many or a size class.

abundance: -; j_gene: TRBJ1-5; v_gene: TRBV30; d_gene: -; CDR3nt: TGTGCCTGGAGTACCGGGAATAGCAATCAGCCCCAGCATTTT; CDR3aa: CAWSTGNSNQPQHF
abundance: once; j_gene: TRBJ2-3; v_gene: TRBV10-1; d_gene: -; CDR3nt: TGCGCCAGCAGGGATATAGGGGGCACAGATACGCAGTATTTT; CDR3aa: CASRDIGGTDTQYF
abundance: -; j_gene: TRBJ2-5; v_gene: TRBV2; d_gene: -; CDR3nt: TGTGCCAGCAGTGATTGGGAGACCCAGTACTTC; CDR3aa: CASSDWETQYF
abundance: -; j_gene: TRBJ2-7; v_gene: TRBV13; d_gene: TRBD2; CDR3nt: TGTGCCAGCGCCATGGGGAGCGGGAGGAATGTGGACTCCTACGAGCAGTACTTC; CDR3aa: CASAMGSGRNVDSYEQYF
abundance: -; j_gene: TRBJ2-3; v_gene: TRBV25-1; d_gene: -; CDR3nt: TGTGCCAGCAGTGAAATCGCTAGCACAGATACGCAGTATTTT; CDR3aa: CASSEIASTDTQYF
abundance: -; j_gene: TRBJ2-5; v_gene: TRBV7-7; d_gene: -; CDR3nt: TGTGCTAGCAGCCCGAGTCCTAGCCTCCAAGAGACCCAGTACTTC; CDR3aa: CASSPSPSLQETQYF
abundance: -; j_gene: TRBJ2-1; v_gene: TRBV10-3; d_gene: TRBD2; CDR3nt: TGTGCCATCAAACCGGGACTAGCGGGGGAGGTTGAGCAGTTCTTC; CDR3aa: CAIKPGLAGEVEQFF
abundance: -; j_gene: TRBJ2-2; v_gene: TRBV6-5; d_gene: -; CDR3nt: TGTGCCAGCAGTTCCCCCGGGACCTCGAGGAGGGAGCTGTTTTTT; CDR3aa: CASSSPGTSRRELFF
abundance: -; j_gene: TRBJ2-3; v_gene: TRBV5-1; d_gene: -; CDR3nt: TGCGCCAGCAGCTTGGGGTCCGGGATAGGGGCAGATACGCAGTATTTT; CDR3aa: CASSLGSGIGADTQYF
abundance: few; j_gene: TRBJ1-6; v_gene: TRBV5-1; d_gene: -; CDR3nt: TGCGCCAGCAGCTTGGAGTTGGCCTCGGGGGCCGATAATTCACCCCTCCACTTT; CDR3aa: CASSLELASGADNSPLHF
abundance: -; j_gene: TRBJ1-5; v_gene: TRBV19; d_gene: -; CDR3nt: TGTGCCAGTAGTATCCCCGGCAGGGGAAATCAGCCCCAGCATTTT; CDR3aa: CASSIPGRGNQPQHF
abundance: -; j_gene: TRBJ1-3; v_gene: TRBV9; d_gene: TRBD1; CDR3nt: TGTGCCAGCAGCTATGGACAGGCCTTCTCTGGAAACACCATATATTTT; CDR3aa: CASSYGQAFSGNTIYF
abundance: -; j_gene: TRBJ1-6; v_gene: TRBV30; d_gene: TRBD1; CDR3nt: TGTGCCGGCGGGACAGGGGATGGTAATTCACCCCTCCACTTT; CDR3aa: CAGGTGDGNSPLHF
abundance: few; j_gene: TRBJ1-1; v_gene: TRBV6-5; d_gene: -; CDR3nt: TGTGCCAGCACCGAGGGACGGGAGAACACTGAAGCTTTCTTT; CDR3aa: CASTEGRENTEAFF
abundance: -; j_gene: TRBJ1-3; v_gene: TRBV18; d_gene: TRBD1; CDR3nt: TGTGCCAGCTCACCCTCCGGACAGGGGAACACCATATATTTT; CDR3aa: CASSPSGQGNTIYF
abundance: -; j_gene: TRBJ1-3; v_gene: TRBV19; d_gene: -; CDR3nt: TGTGCCAGTCGGGACCTCTCTGGAAACACCATATATTTT; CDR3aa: CASRDLSGNTIYF